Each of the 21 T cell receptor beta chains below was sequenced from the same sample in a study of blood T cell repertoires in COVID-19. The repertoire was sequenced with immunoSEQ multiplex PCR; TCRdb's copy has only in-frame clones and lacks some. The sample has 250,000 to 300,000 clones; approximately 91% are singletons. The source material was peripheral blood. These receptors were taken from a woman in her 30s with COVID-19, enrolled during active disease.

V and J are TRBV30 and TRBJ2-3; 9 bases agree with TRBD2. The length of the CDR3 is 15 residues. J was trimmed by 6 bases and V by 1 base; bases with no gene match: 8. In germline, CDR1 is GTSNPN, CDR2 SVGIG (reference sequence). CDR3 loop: CAWSGSGRTGDTQYF. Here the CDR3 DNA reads TGTGCCTGGAGTGGGAGCGGGAGGACGGGCGATACGCAGTATTTT. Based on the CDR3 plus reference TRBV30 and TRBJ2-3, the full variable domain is SQTIHQWPATLVQPVGSPLSLECTVEGTSNPNLYWYRQAAGRGLQLLFYSVGIGQISSEVPQNLSASRPQDRQFILSSKKLLLSDSGFYLCAWSGSGRTGDTQYFGPGTRLTVL.

The CDR3 DNA is TGTGCCAGTAGGGACAGACCAACAACTAATGAAAAACTGTTTTTT. The encoded protein is CASRDRPTTNEKLFF. The V call is TRBV19, the J call TRBJ1-4; possibly TRBD1 for D (6 bases). CDR1 is LNHDA, CDR2 SQIVND, per germline (reference sequence). Trimming took 6 bases from V and 0 from J, leaving 11 bases between them. The CDR3 consists of 15 residues.

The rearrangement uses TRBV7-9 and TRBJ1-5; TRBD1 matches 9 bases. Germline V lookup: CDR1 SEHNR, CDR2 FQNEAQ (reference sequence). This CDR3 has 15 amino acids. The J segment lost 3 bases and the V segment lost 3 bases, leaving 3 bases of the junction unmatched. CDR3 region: CASSLGQGDNQPQHF. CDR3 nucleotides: TGTGCCAGCAGCTTGGGACAGGGAGACAATCAGCCCCAGCATTTT.

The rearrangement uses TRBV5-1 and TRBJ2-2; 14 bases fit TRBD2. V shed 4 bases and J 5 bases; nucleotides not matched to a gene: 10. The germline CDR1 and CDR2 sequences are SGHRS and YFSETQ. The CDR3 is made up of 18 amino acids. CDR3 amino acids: CASSLTGTSGRGTGELFF. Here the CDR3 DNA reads TGCGCCAGCAGCCTTACCGGGACTAGCGGGAGAGGTACCGGGGAGCTGTTTTTT.

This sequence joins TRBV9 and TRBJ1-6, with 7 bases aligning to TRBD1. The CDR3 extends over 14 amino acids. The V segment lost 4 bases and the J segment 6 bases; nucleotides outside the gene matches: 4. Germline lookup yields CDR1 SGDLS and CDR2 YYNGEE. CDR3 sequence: CASSPGGFNSPLHF. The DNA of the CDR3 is TGTGCCAGCAGCCCAGGGGGGTTTAATTCACCCCTCCACTTT. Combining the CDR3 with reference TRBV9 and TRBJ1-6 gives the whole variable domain DSGVTQTPKHLITATGQRVTLRCSPRSGDLSVYWYQQSLDQGLQFLIQYYNGEERAKGNILERFSAQQFPDLHSELNLSSLELGDSALYFCASSPGGFNSPLHFGNGTRLTVT.

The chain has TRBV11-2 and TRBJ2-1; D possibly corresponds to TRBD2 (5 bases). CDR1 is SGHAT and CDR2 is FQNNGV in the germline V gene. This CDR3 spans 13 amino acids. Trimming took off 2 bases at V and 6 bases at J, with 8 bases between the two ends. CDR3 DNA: TGTGCCAGCAGCTTAATAGCGTTCAATGAGCAGTTCTTC. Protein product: CASSLIAFNEQFF.

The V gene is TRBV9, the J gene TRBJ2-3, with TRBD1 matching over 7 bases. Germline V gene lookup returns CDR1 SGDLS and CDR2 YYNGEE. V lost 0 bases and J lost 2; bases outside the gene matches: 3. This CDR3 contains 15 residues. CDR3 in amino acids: CASSVVGGDTDTQYF. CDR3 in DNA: TGTGCCAGCAGCGTAGTAGGGGGCGACACAGATACGCAGTATTTT.

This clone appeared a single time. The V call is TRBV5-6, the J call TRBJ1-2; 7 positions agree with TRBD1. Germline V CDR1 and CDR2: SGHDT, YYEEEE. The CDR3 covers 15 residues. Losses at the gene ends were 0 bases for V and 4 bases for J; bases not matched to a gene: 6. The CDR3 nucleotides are TGTGCCAGCAGCTTGGGAGACAGGGTATCCTATGGCTACACCTTC. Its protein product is CASSLGDRVSYGYTF.

DNA for the CDR3: TGTGCCACCAGTGATTTGCCTTCGGGGACTAGCGGATACAATGAGCAGTTCTTC. As protein: CATSDLPSGTSGYNEQFF. The V gene is TRBV24-1, the J gene TRBJ2-1; 11 bases agree with TRBD2. The CDR3 runs 18 residues. CDR1 is KGHDR, CDR2 SFDVKD, per germline. V gave up 0 bases and J gave up 4 bases; unmatched junction bases: 7.

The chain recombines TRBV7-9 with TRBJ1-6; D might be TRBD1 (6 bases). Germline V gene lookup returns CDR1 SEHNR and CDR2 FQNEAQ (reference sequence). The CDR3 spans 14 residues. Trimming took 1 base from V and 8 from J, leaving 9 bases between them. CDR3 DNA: TGTGCCAGCAGCTTAGACAGGGCCCATTCACCCCTCCACTTT. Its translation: CASSLDRAHSPLHF.

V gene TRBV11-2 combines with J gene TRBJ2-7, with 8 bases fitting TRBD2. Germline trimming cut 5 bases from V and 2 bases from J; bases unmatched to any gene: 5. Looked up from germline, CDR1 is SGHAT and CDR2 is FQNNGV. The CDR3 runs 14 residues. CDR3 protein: CASSISGTTYEQYF. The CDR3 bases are TGTGCCAGCAGCATTAGCGGGACCACCTACGAGCAGTACTTC.

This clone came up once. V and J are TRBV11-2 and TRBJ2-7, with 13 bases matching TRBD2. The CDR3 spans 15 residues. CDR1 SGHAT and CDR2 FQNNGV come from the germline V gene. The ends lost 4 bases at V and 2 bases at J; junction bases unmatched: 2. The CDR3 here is CASSSGLAGAYEQYF. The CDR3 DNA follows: TGTGCCAGCAGCTCCGGACTAGCGGGGGCCTACGAGCAGTACTTC.

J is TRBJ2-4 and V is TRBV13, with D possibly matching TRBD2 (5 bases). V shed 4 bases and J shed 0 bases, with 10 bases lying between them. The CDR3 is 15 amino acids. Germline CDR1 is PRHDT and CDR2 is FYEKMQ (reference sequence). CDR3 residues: CASSSRTVAKNIQYF. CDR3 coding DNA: TGTGCCAGCAGCTCCCGGACTGTAGCCAAAAACATTCAGTACTTC.

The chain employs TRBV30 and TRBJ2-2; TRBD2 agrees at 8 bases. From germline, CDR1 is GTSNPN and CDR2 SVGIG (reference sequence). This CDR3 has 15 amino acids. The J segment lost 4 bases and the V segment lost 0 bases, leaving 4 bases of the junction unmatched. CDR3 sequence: CAWSVIGRGTGELFF. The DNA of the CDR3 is TGTGCCTGGAGTGTGATCGGGAGGGGCACCGGGGAGCTGTTTTTT.

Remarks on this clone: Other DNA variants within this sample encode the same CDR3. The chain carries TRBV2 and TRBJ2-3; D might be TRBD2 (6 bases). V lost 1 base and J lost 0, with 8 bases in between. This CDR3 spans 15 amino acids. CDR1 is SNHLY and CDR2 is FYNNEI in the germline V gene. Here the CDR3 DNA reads TGTGCCAGCAGTGAAGGGGGGACTAGCACAGATACGCAGTATTTT. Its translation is CASSEGGTSTDTQYF.

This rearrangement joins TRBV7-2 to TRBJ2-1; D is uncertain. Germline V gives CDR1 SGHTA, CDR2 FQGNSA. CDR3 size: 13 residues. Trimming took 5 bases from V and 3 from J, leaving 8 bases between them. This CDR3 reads CASSPSDYNEQFF. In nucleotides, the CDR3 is TGTGCCAGCAGCCCCAGCGACTACAATGAGCAGTTCTTC.

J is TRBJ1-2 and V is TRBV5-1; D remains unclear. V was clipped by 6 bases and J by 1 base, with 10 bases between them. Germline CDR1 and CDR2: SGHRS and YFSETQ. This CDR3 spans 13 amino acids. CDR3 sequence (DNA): TGCGCCAGCACCCCCGGGAGTAACTATGGCTACACCTTC. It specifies CASTPGSNYGYTF.

The CDR3 nucleotides are TGTGCCAGCAGCGTCCTAGCGGGGTTCTCCTACAATGAGCAGTTCTTC. Translating gives CASSVLAGFSYNEQFF. This rearrangement joins TRBV27 to TRBJ2-1, with TRBD2 matching over 9 bases. The V and J ends lost 6 bases and 0 bases, in that order; junction bases with no gene match: 6. The CDR3 has 16 residues. The V gene's germline CDR1 is MNHEY and CDR2 SMNVEV (reference sequence).

In DNA form, the CDR3 reads TGTGCCAGCAGCCCGGGTGGCGGGAGCGGTACGATCGGAACAGATACGCAGTATTTT. Translated, it gives CASSPGGGSGTIGTDTQYF. The J gene is TRBJ2-3, the V gene TRBV3-1 (or the pseudogene TRBV3-2), with 7 bases identical to TRBD2. Looked up from germline, CDR1 is LGHDT and CDR2 is YNNKEL (reference sequence). The CDR3 has 19 residues. The trim removed 4 bases at V and 3 bases at J, leaving 19 bases unmatched.

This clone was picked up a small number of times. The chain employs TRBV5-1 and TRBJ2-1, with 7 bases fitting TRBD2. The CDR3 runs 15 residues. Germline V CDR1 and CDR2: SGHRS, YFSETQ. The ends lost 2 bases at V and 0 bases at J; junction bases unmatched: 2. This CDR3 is CASSLRGDSYNEQFF. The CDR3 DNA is TGCGCCAGCAGCTTACGGGGGGACTCCTACAATGAGCAGTTCTTC.

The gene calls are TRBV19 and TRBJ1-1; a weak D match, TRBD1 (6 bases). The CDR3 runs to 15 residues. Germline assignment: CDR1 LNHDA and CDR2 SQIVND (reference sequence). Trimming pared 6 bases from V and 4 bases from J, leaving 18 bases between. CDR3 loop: CASRPNRERGTEAFF. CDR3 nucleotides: TGTGCCAGTAGACCCAACAGGGAAAGGGGCACTGAAGCTTTCTTT.